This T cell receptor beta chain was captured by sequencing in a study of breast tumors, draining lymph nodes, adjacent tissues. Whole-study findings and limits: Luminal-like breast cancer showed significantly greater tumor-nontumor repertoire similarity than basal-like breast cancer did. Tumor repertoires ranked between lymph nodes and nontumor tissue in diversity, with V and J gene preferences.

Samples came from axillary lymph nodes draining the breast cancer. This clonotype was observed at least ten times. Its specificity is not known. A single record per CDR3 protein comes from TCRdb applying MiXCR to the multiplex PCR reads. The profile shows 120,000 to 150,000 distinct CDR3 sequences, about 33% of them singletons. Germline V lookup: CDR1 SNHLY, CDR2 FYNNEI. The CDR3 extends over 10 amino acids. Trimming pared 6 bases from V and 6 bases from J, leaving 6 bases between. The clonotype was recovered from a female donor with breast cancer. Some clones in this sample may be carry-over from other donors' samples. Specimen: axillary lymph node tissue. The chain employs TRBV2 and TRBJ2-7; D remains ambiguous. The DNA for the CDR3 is TGTGCCAGCAGCATAGGCGAGCAGTACTTC. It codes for CASSIGEQYF.